The sequence of this T cell receptor (beta chain) was determined in a study of blood T cell repertoires in COVID-19. Looking at the study overall: The samples span acute and convalescent COVID-19 from the United States, Italy and Spain.

The CDR3 runs to 15 residues. V gave up 2 bases and J gave up 7 bases; unmatched junction bases: 7. Germline V lookup: CDR1 MNHEY, CDR2 SVGAGI. Study processing details: Reference gene primer amplification yielded estimated nucleated cell counts. Assay used: immunoSEQ multiplex PCR; TCRdb lists only in-frame clones, some missing. That table gives V, J and clone size, and the DNA gave D and trimming. The repertoire holds approximately 130,000 clones, roughly four fifths seen once, with approximately 11% in the top ten. This chain links TRBV6-5 with TRBJ1-5, with 8 bases identical to TRBD1. Sequencing was carried out using peripheral blood. The sequence was obtained from a human donor in a cohort sampled during active COVID-19. The CDR3 DNA reads TGTGCCAGCAGTTACAGGCAGGGGGCTGGGCAGCCCCAGCATTTT. This translates into CASSYRQGAGQPQHF.